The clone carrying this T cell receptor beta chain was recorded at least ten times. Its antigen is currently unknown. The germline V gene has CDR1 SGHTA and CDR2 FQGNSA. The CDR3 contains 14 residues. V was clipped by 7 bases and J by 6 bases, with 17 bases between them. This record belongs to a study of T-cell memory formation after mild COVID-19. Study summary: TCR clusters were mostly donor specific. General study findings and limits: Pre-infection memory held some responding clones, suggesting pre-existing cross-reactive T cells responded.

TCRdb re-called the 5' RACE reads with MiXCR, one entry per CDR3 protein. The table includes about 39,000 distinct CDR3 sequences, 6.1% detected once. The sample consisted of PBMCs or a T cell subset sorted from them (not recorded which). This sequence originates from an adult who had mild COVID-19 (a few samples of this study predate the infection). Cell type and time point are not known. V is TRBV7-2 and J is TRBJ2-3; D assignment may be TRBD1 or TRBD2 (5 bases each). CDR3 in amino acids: CASKKGPVRDTQYF. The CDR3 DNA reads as TGTGCCAGCAAAAAGGGACCGGTGCGCGATACGCAGTATTTT.